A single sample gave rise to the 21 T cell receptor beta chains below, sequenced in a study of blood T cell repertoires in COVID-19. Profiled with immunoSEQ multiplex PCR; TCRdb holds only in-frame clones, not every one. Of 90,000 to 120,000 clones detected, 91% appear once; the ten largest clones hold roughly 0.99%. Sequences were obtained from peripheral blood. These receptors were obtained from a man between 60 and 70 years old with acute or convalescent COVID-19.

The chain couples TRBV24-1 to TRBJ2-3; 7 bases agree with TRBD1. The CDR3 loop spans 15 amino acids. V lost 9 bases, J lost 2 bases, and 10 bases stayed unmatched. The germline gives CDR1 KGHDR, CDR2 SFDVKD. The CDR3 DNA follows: TGTGCCACCGGCGACGGGACAGAACTCACAGATACGCAGTATTTT. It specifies CATGDGTELTDTQYF.

The DNA for the CDR3 is TGTGCCAGCAGTTCCCCGGGGGGGTTAGCCTATAATTCACCCCTCCACTTT. Amino acids: CASSSPGGLAYNSPLHF. The chain links TRBV28 to TRBJ1-6, with D possibly TRBD1 on 5 matching bases. The CDR3 is made up of 17 amino acids. Trimming took 4 bases from V and 2 from J, leaving 15 bases between them. CDR1 and CDR2 from the germline V gene are MDHEN and SYDVKM.

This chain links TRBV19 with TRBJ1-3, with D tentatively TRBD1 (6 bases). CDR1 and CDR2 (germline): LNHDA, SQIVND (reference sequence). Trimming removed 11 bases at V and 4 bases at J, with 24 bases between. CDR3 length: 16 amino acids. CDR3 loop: CAGNRGHSVIGNTIYF. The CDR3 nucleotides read TGTGCCGGTAATCGGGGACACTCAGTGATAGGAAACACCATATATTTT.

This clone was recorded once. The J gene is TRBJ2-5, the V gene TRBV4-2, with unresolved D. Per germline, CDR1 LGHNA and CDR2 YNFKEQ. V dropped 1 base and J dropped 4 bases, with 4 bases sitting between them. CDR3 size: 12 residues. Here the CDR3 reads CASSQAGETQYF. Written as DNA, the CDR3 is TGTGCCAGCAGCCAAGCCGGAGAGACCCAGTACTTC.

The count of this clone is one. CDR3 in DNA: TGTGCCAGCAGCCAATCGACGGAGAATGGCTACACCTTC. Protein sequence: CASSQSTENGYTF. The chain joins TRBV3-1 (or the pseudogene TRBV3-2) to TRBJ1-2; D gene ambiguous. The germline gives CDR1 LGHDT, CDR2 YNNKEL (reference sequence). The CDR3 spans 13 residues. Trimming stripped 2 bases from V and 6 bases from J, with 10 bases between.

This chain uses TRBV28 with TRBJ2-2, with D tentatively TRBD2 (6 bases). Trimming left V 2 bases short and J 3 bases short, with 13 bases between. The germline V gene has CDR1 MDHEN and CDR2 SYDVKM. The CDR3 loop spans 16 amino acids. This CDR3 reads CASSLRGSAYTGELFF. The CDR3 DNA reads TGTGCCAGCAGTTTACGGGGGAGCGCCTACACCGGGGAGCTGTTTTTT.

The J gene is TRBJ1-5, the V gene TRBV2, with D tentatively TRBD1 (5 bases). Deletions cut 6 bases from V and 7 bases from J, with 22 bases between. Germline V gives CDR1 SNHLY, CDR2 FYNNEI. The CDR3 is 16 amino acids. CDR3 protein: CASRKDSLGGSQPQHF. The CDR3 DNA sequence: TGTGCCAGCAGGAAGGATAGTTTGGGGGGAAGCCAGCCCCAGCATTTT.

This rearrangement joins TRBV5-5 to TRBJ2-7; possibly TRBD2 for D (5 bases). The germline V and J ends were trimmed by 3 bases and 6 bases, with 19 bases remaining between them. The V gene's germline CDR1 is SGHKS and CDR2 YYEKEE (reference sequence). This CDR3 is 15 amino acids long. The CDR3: CASSSLAGGFTEQYV. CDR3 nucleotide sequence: TGTGCCAGCAGCTCCTTGGCAGGAGGATTCACCGAGCAGTACGTC.

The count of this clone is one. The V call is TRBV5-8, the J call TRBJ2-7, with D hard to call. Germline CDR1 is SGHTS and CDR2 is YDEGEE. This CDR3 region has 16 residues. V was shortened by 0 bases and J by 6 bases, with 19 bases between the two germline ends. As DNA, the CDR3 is TGTGCCAGCAGCTTGGTAACAGATTATCTCTTTGCCGAGCAGTACGTC. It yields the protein CASSLVTDYLFAEQYV.

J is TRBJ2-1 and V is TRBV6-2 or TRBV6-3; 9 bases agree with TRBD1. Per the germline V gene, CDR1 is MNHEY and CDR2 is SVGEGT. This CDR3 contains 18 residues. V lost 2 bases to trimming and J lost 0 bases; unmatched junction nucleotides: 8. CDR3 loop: CASSYEGDRVGSYNEQFF. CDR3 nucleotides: TGTGCCAGCAGTTACGAGGGGGACAGGGTCGGCTCCTACAATGAGCAGTTCTTC.

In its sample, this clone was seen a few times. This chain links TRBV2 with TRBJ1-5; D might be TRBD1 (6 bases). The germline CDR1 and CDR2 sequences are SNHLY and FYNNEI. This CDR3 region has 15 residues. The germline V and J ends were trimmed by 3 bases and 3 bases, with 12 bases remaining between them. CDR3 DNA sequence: TGTGCCAGCAGTGATTTGGGACACTACAATCAGCCCCAGCATTTT. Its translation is CASSDLGHYNQPQHF. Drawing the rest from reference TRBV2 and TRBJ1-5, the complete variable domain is EPEVTQTPSHQVTQMGQEVILRCVPISNHLYFYWYRQILGQKVEFLVSFYNNEISEKSEIFDDQFSVERPDGSNFTLKIRSTKLEDSAMYFCASSDLGHYNQPQHFGDGTRLSIL.

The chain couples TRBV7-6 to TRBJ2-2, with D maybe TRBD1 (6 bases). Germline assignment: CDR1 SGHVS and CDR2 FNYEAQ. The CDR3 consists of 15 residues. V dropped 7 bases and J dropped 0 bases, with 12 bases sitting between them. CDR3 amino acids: CASTQGTTNTGELFF. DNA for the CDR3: TGTGCCAGCACCCAGGGGACAACGAACACCGGGGAGCTGTTTTTT.

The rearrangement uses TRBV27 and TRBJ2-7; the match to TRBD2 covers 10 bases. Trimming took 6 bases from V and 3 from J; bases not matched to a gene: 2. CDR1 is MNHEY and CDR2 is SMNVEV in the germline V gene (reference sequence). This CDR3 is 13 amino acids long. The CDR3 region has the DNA TGTGCCAGCAGGCCTAGCGGGGGCTACGAGCAGTACTTC. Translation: CASRPSGGYEQYF.

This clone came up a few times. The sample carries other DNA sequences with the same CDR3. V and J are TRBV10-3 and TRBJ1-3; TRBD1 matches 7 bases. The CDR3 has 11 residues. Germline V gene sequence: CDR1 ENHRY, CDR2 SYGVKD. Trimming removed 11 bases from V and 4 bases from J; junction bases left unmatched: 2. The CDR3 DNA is TGTGCCTCGACAGGGGGAAACACCATATATTTT. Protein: CASTGGNTIYF.

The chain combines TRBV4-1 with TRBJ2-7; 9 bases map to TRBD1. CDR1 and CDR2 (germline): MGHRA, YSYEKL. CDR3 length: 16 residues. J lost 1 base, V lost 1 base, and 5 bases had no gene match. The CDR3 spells CASSQVSGTGSYEQYF. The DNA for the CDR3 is TGCGCCAGCAGCCAAGTCTCCGGGACAGGGTCCTACGAGCAGTACTTC.

As DNA, the CDR3 is TGTGCCAGCAGTTGGGACAGTGGACAGCCCCAGCATTTT. Translated: CASSWDSGQPQHF. V and J are TRBV27 and TRBJ1-5; 7 positions match TRBD1. CDR1 MNHEY and CDR2 SMNVEV come from the germline V gene (reference sequence). The V and J ends lost 4 bases and 7 bases, in that order; junction bases with no gene match: 4. The CDR3 loop spans 13 amino acids.

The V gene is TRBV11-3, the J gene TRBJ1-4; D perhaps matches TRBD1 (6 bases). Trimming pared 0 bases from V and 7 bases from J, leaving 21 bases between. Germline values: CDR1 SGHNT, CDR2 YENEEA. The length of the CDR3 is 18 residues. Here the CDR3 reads CASSLDKWGRSLSEKLFF. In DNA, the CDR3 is TGTGCCAGCAGCTTAGATAAGTGGGGGCGAAGTCTGAGTGAAAAACTGTTTTTT.

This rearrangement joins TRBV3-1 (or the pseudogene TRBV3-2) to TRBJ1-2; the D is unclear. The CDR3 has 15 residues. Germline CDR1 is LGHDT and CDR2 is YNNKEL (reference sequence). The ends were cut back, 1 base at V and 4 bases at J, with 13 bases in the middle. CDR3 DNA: TGTGCCAGCAGCCAAGTAGGGCAGGAGGCCTATGGCTACACCTTC. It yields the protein CASSQVGQEAYGYTF.

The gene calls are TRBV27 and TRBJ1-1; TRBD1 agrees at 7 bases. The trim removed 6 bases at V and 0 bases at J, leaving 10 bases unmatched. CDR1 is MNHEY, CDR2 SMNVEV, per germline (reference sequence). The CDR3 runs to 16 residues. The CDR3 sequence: CASSARGAEMNTEAFF. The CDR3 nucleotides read TGTGCCAGCAGCGCCAGGGGGGCGGAAATGAACACTGAAGCTTTCTTT.

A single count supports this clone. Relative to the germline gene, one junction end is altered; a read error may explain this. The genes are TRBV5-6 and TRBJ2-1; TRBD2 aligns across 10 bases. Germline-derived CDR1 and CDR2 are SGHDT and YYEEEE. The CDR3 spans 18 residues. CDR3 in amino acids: CASSHQSYSGRSQNELFF. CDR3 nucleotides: TGTGCCAGCAGCCACCAGAGTTATAGCGGGAGGTCCCAAAATGAGCTGTTCTTC.

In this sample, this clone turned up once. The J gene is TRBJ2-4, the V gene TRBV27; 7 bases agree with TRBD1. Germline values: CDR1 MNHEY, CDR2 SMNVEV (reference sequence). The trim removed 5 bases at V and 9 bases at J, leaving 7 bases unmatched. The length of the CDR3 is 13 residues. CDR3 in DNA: TGTGCCAGCAGTCACACAGGGGTAGGCATTCAGTACTTC. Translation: CASSHTGVGIQYF.